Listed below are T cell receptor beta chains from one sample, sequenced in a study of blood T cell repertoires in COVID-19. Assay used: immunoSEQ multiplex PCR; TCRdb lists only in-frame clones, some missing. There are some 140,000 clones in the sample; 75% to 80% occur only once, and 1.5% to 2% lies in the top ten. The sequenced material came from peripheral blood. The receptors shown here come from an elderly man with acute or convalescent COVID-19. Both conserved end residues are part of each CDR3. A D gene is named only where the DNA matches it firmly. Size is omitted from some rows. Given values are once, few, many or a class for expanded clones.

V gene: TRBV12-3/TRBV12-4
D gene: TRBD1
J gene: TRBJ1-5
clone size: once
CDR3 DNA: TGTGCCAGCAGCCGGGACAGGATAAGGCCCCAGCATTTT
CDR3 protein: CASSRDRIRPQHF

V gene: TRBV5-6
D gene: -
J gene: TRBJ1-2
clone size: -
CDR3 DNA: TGTGCCAGCAGCTTGGTGGGCAGCCCAACCTATGGCTACACCTTC
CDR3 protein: CASSLVGSPTYGYTF

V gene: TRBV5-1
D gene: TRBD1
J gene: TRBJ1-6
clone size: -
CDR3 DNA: TGCGCCAGCAGCTTGGGATTGGGACAGGGGACACCCCTCCACTTT
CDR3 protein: CASSLGLGQGTPLHF

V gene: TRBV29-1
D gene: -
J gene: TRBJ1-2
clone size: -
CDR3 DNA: TGCAGCGTCACAGCTAACTATGGCTACACCTTC
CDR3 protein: CSVTANYGYTF

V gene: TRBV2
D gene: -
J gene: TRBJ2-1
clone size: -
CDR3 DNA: TGTGCCAGCAGTCTTTACAGGGGGGGAAACAATGAGCAGTTCTTC
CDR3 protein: CASSLYRGGNNEQFF

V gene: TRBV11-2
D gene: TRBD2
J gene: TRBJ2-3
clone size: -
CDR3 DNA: TGTGCCAGCAGCCCGCTTAGGACTAGCGGGCGCCCCACAGATACGCAGTATTTT
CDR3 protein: CASSPLRTSGRPTDTQYF

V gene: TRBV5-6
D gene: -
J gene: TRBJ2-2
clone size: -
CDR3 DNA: TGTGCCAGCAGCTTTAAACAGGGCACCGCCGGGGAGCTGTTTTTT
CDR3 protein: CASSFKQGTAGELFF

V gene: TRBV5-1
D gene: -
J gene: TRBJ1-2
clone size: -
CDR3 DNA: TGCGCCACCAGACGGGATGCGGACGGCTACACCTTC
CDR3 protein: CATRRDADGYTF

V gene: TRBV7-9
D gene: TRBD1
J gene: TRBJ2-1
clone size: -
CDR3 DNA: TGTGCCAGCAGCCGGCGGGACAGGGTAGGGGCAAATGAGCAGTTCTTC
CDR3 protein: CASSRRDRVGANEQFF

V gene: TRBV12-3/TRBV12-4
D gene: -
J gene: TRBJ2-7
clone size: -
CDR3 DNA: TGTGCCAGCAAGCCACGACTGTCCTACGAGCAGTACTTC
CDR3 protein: CASKPRLSYEQYF

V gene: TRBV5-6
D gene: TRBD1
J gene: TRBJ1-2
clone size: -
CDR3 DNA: TGTGCCAGCAGCTTGGGCCAGGGGGCAAGCTATGGCTACACCTTC
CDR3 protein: CASSLGQGASYGYTF

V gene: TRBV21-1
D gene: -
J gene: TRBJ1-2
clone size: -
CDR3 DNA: TGTGCGTACCCGTTCCCCCCACGGAGGGACAGGGAGATCTCACAGGGCTACACCTTC
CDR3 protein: CAYPFPPRRDREISQGYTF

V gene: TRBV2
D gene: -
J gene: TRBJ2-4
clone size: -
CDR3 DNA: TGTGCCAGCTTTAGAAACATTCAGTACTTC
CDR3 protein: CASFRNIQYF

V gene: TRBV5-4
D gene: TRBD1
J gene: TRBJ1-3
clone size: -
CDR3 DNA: TGTGCCAGCAGCCCGGGGACAGGGCGGAACACCATATATTTT
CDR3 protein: CASSPGTGRNTIYF

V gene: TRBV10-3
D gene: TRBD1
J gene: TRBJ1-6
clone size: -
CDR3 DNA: TGTGCCATCCAACAGGGGTCCTATAATTCACCCCTCCACTTT
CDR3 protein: CAIQQGSYNSPLHF

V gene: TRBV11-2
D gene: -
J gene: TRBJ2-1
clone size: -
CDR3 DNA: TGTGCCAGCAGCTTACACGGGAATGAGCAGTTCTTC
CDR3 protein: CASSLHGNEQFF

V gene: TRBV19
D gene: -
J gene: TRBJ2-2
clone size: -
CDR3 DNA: TGTGCCAGTAGAGCCCTTTTGGGACAAACGAACACCGGGGAGCTGTTTTTT
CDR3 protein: CASRALLGQTNTGELFF

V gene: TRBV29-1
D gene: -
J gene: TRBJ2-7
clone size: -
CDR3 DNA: TGCAGCGTTGGAGCGGGCTACGAGCAGTACTTC
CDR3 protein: CSVGAGYEQYF

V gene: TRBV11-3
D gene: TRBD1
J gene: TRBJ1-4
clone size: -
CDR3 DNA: TGTGCCAGCAGCTTAGGTGGCAGGGGGCGAGGTGAAAAACTGTTTTTT
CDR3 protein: CASSLGGRGRGEKLFF

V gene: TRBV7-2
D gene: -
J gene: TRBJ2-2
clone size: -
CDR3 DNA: TGTGCCAGCAGCTATAGCTGGAACACCGGGGAGCTGTTTTTT
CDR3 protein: CASSYSWNTGELFF

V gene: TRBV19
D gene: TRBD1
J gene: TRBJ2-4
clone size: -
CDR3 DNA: TGTGCCAGTAGTGGGGGACAGGAATTGAAAGGTATCATTCAGTACTTC
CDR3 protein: CASSGGQELKGIIQYF

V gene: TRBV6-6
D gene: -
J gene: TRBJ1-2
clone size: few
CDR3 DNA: TGTGCCAGCAGCCGGACTGCCAACTATGGCTACACCTTC
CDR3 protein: CASSRTANYGYTF

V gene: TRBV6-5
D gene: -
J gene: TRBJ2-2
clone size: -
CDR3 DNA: TGTGCCAGCAGGGGGAGTCGGATAACCGGGGAGCTGTTTTTT
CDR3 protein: CASRGSRITGELFF